Below, 17 T cell receptor beta chains from the same sample are listed, as sequenced in a study of memory CD4+ T cells and cytomegalovirus serostatus. Single viable CD3+CD4+CD8-CD45RO+ cells were sorted as the memory CD4+ T cells. Assay used: immunoSEQ multiplex PCR; TCRdb lists only in-frame clones, some missing. The sample lists roughly 84,000 clones; more than 70% were seen once. The sample taken for sequencing was memory CD4+ T cells from blood. These TCRs come from an adult in good health and CMV-seronegative.

This clone appeared a single time. The gene calls are TRBV10-2 and TRBJ2-4; TRBD1 might be the D (5 bases). Germline V CDR1 and CDR2: WSHSY, SAAADI. This CDR3 has 17 amino acids. V lost 2 bases, J lost 3 bases, and 17 bases lay in between. As DNA, the CDR3 is TGCGCCAGCAGTGAGCTACGATTGGGGCCCGACAAAAACATTCAGTACTTC. Translation: CASSELRLGPDKNIQYF.

The chain carries TRBV19 and TRBJ1-5, with D unresolved. Per germline, CDR1 LNHDA and CDR2 SQIVND (reference sequence). V was trimmed by 7 bases and J by 4 bases, leaving 17 bases between them. CDR3 size: 15 residues. This CDR3 is CASTQDRRRNQPQHF. The CDR3 DNA sequence: TGTGCCAGTACCCAAGATCGCAGGCGGAATCAGCCCCAGCATTTT.

V is TRBV19 and J is TRBJ2-7, with 7 nucleotides matching TRBD2. The V gene end was trimmed by 6 bases and the J gene end by 9 bases; junction bases not matched to a gene: 5. This CDR3 is 11 amino acids long. CDR1 and CDR2 from the germline V gene are LNHDA and SQIVND (reference sequence). This CDR3 is CASRRDYRQYF. Here the CDR3 DNA reads TGTGCCAGTAGACGGGACTACCGGCAGTACTTC.

This sequence joins TRBV15 and TRBJ2-2; no clear D. V lost 0 bases to trimming and J lost 1 base, with 6 bases between them. Germline V gene sequence: CDR1 LNHNV, CDR2 YYDKDF (reference sequence). This CDR3 has 15 amino acids. The CDR3 spells CATSRDYGNTGELFF. The CDR3 DNA follows: TGTGCCACCAGCAGAGATTATGGGAACACCGGGGAGCTGTTTTTT.

This clone occurred a few times. This rearrangement joins TRBV30 to TRBJ1-4; D remains ambiguous. V was trimmed by 4 bases and J by 7 bases, leaving 13 bases between them. The CDR3 spans 13 residues. Germline values: CDR1 GTSNPN, CDR2 SVGIG (reference sequence). The DNA for the CDR3 is TGTGCCTGGACCATCCCGCCCTCTGAAAAACTGTTTTTT. It is translated as CAWTIPPSEKLFF.

This rearrangement joins TRBV20-1 to TRBJ1-3; no clear D gene. Germline V lookup: CDR1 DFQATT, CDR2 SNEGSKA (reference sequence). Between the trimmed V and J ends, which lost 5 bases and 4 bases, there was a span of 3 bases. The CDR3 contains 10 residues. For the CDR3, the DNA is TGCAGTGCTCGGGGAAACACCATATATTTT. Amino acid sequence: CSARGNTIYF.

This chain uses TRBV25-1 with TRBJ2-3, with D possibly matching TRBD2 (5 bases). V was shortened by 8 bases and J by 2 bases, with 17 bases between the two germline ends. The CDR3 is made up of 15 amino acids. From germline, CDR1 is MGHDK and CDR2 SYGVNS. The CDR3 DNA follows: TGTGCCAGCTCGGAGAGCGGATACCACACAGATACGCAGTATTTT. Translation: CASSESGYHTDTQYF.

The table lists this clone with a few counts. The gene calls are TRBV2 and TRBJ1-5; D unclear. There are 12 residues in the CDR3. The V gene's germline CDR1 is SNHLY and CDR2 FYNNEI. V lost 5 bases to trimming and J lost 7 bases, with 9 bases between them. The DNA of the CDR3 is TGTGCCAGCAGTTCGTTCCCCCAGCCCCAGCATTTT. It yields the protein CASSSFPQPQHF.

In this sample, this clone turned up a few times. The chain couples TRBV10-3 to TRBJ1-1, with unresolved D. This CDR3 contains 14 residues. Germline-derived CDR1 and CDR2 are ENHRY and SYGVKD. Trimming shortened V by 0 bases and J by 1 base, and 6 bases separated the two germline ends. As DNA, the CDR3 is TGTGCCATCAGTGAGTCACAAAGGAACACTGAAGCTTTCTTT. It translates to CAISESQRNTEAFF.

The chain links TRBV2 to TRBJ2-7; the D is unclear. The germline gives CDR1 SNHLY, CDR2 FYNNEI. Trimming removed 6 bases at V and 6 bases at J, with 12 bases between. CDR3 length equals 12 residues. The CDR3 sequence is CASSYGRGEQYF. CDR3 nucleotide sequence: TGTGCCAGCAGCTACGGACGCGGCGAGCAGTACTTC.

The rearrangement uses TRBV5-6 and TRBJ2-2; D ambiguous. Germline CDR1 reads SGHDT; CDR2 reads YYEEEE. The V gene lost 3 bases and the J gene lost 6 bases, with 12 bases spanning the gap. The CDR3 totals 14 residues. CDR3 loop: CASSYYRASGELFF. DNA for the CDR3: TGTGCCAGCAGCTATTATAGGGCCTCCGGGGAGCTGTTTTTT.

The chain is built from TRBV19 and TRBJ2-2; possibly TRBD2 for D (6 bases). The V end lost 1 base, the J end lost 5 bases, and 14 bases lay between the germline ends. The CDR3 runs to 16 residues. The germline CDR1 and CDR2 sequences are LNHDA and SQIVND (reference sequence). The DNA for the CDR3 is TGTGCCAGTAGTATAGGCGCCCAGGCGGGGACCGGGGAGCTGTTTTTT. It specifies CASSIGAQAGTGELFF.

The chain couples TRBV29-1 to TRBJ2-3; the D gene is possibly TRBD1 (6 bases). CDR3 size: 12 residues. V gave up 6 bases and J gave up 7 bases, with 14 bases separating them. Germline V gives CDR1 SQVTM, CDR2 ANQGSEA. This chain's CDR3 is CSVQDSTNTQYF. The CDR3 DNA reads as TGCAGCGTCCAGGACAGTACGAATACGCAGTATTTT.

This clone was seen a handful of times. The chain employs TRBV30 and TRBJ2-2; no definite D call. This CDR3 has 12 residues. Germline V gene sequence: CDR1 GTSNPN, CDR2 SVGIG (reference sequence). V lost 6 bases and J 3 bases, leaving 8 bases between the germline ends. CDR3 sequence reads: CACNQYTGELFF. CDR3 sequence (DNA): TGTGCCTGTAACCAGTACACCGGGGAGCTGTTTTTT.

The sample holds many counts of this clone. The rearrangement links TRBV7-2 to TRBJ1-6, with 8 bases identical to TRBD1. The germline V gene has CDR1 SGHTA and CDR2 FQGNSA. The ends lost 2 bases at V and 8 bases at J; junction bases unmatched: 5. This CDR3 has 15 residues. CDR3 nucleotide sequence: TGTGCCAGCAGCTTAAGCACAGGGGGATATTCACCCCTCCACTTT. This codes for CASSLSTGGYSPLHF. Supplemented by reference TRBV7-2 and TRBJ1-6, the full variable domain reads GAGVSQSPSNKVTEKGKDVELRCDPISGHTALYWYRQSLGQGLEFLIYFQGNSAPDKSGLPSDRFSAERTGGSVSTLTIQRTQQEDSAVYLCASSLSTGGYSPLHFGNGTRLTVT.

Of note for this clone: The sample contains more than one DNA sequence encoding this CDR3. The V gene is TRBV30, the J gene TRBJ2-5; D unclear. Germline CDR1 GTSNPN, CDR2 SVGIG (reference sequence). V was cut by 0 bases and J by 5 bases, with 7 bases left in between. The CDR3 is made up of 12 amino acids. The CDR3 loop is CAWSVGVETQYF. CDR3 sequence (DNA): TGTGCCTGGAGTGTAGGTGTGGAGACCCAGTACTTC. Filled out from reference TRBV30 and TRBJ2-5, the complete variable domain reads SQTIHQWPATLVQPVGSPLSLECTVEGTSNPNLYWYRQAAGRGLQLLFYSVGIGQISSEVPQNLSASRPQDRQFILSSKKLLLSDSGFYLCAWSVGVETQYFGPGTRLLVL.

The gene calls are TRBV28 and TRBJ1-5; 7 nucleotides align to TRBD1. CDR3 size: 15 residues. V lost 2 bases, J lost 5 bases, and 6 bases stayed unmatched. Germline assignment: CDR1 MDHEN and CDR2 SYDVKM. The CDR3 sequence is CASSLIGTEYQPQHF. CDR3 sequence (DNA): TGTGCCAGCAGTTTAATCGGGACAGAGTATCAGCCCCAGCATTTT. Full variable domain (rest looked up from reference TRBV28 and TRBJ1-5): DVKVTQSSRYLVKRTGEKVFLECVQDMDHENMFWYRQDPGLGLRLIYFSYDVKMKEKGDIPEGYSVSREKKERFSLILESASTNQTSMYLCASSLIGTEYQPQHFGDGTRLSIL.